At least ten counts were recorded for the clone carrying this TCR beta chain. The data were obtained in a study of T-cell memory formation after mild COVID-19. TCRdb redid the calling of the 5' RACE reads with MiXCR, one entry per CDR3 protein. The sample carries roughly 400,000 distinct CDR3 sequences, under 20% recorded once. V was shortened by 5 bases and J by 0 bases, with 11 bases between the two germline ends. Germline V gives CDR1 MNHNY, CDR2 SVGAGI (reference sequence). There are 14 residues in the CDR3. Sequencing was carried out using PBMCs or a T cell subset sorted from them (not recorded which). The V and J genes are TRBV6-6 and TRBJ2-7, with TRBD1 as a possible D gene (6 bases). The sequence came from a man aged 18 to 30 who had mild COVID-19 (a few samples of this study predate the infection). Cell type and time point are not known. CDR3 DNA: TGTGCCAGCAGTCGAGCGACAGGCTCCTACGAGCAGTACTTC. It translates to CASSRATGSYEQYF.